The source of this T cell receptor (beta chain) is a study of blood T cell repertoires in COVID-19. Across the whole study: Collection of acute and convalescent COVID-19 samples took place in the United States, Italy and Spain. The analysed material was cDNA or gDNA that came from T cells, B-cell-depleted T cells, or PBMCs.

Trimming removed 0 bases at V and 4 bases at J, with 7 bases between. The CDR3 is 13 amino acids. Germline V gene lookup returns CDR1 SGHNT and CDR2 YYREEE (reference sequence). Assay used: immunoSEQ multiplex PCR; TCRdb lists only in-frame clones, some missing. Of 200,000 to 250,000 clones listed, roughly four fifths are singletons. The receptor was isolated from a woman of 80 years or more with COVID-19, enrolled during active disease. The sequencing input was peripheral blood. The V call is TRBV5-4, the J call TRBJ1-2; D ambiguous. The CDR3 bases are TGTGCCAGCAGCTTGGATTCGGTCTATGGCTACACCTTC. This translates into CASSLDSVYGYTF.